These 28 T cell receptor beta chains originate from one sample sequenced in a study of cytomegalovirus exposure and HLA in healthy donors. The primer mix had 60 Vbeta and 13 Jbeta primers. This table comes from immunoSEQ multiplex PCR, and its TCRdb copy is limited to in-frame clones, with some not included. The repertoire holds some 190,000 clones, with about 79% as singletons. The specimen sequenced was PBMCs. Every receptor here comes from a man younger than 35 in good health and CMV-seronegative.

V is TRBV21-1 and J is TRBJ2-7; whether TRBD1, the table's D call, matches the DNA was not checked. TRBV21-1 is listed as a pseudogene. The CDR3 loop spans 13 amino acids. CDR3 nucleotides: TGTGCCAGCAGCACGAGGGGGCGAGACGAGCAGTACTTC. It specifies CASSTRGRDEQYF.

This clone occurred once. The chain uses TRBV6-4 and TRBJ1-6, with 7 bases fitting TRBD1. The CDR3 loop spans 13 amino acids. Germline-derived CDR1 and CDR2 are MRHNA and SNTAGT. The ends lost 8 bases at V and 9 bases at J; junction bases unmatched: 7. For the CDR3, the DNA is TGTGCCAGCGCCCGACAGGGCGGTTCACCCCTCCACTTT. Translation: CASARQGGSPLHF.

This clone appeared a few times. The V call is TRBV6-4, the J call TRBJ2-1; 7 nucleotides line up with TRBD2. Looked up from germline, CDR1 is MRHNA and CDR2 is SNTAGT. V shed 3 bases and J 7 bases; nucleotides not matched to a gene: 9. The CDR3 extends over 15 amino acids. The CDR3 DNA is TGTGCCAGCAGTGATAGGGTTTTCGGGGGGAATGAGCAGTTCTTC. Amino acid sequence: CASSDRVFGGNEQFF.

The V gene is TRBV6-4, the J gene TRBJ1-5, with a weak D call TRBD1 (6 bases). V lost 5 bases to trimming and J lost 3 bases, with 14 bases between them. The CDR3 length is 15 residues. Germline V lookup: CDR1 MRHNA, CDR2 SNTAGT. The CDR3 is CASSPSGVPNQPQHF. In DNA, the CDR3 is TGTGCCAGCAGTCCCTCAGGGGTCCCCAATCAGCCCCAGCATTTT.

The V call is TRBV19, the J call TRBJ1-5; 7 bases agree with TRBD1. There are 16 residues in the CDR3. CDR1 and CDR2 from the germline V gene are LNHDA and SQIVND (reference sequence). After removal of 3 bases from V and 9 bases from J, the junction contained 14 bases not matched to a gene. The chain's CDR3 is CASSMRDSGDSGPQHF. CDR3 DNA sequence: TGTGCCAGTAGTATGAGGGACAGCGGCGACTCGGGGCCCCAGCATTTT.

This chain joins TRBV15 and TRBJ2-7, with D possibly TRBD1 on 6 matching bases. V was pared by 0 bases and J by 6 bases, with 12 bases between. Germline V CDR1 and CDR2: LNHNV, YYDKDF (reference sequence). The CDR3 is 14 residues long. The DNA for the CDR3 is TGTGCCACCAGCAGAGATAACAGGGCAGGCGAGCAGTACTTC. Translated, it gives CATSRDNRAGEQYF.

The chain couples TRBV9 to TRBJ2-7; D may be TRBD2 (6 bases). The CDR3 covers 14 residues. The germline V gene encodes CDR1 SGDLS and CDR2 YYNGEE. The V gene lost 0 bases and the J gene lost 7 bases, with 14 bases spanning the gap. CDR3 coding DNA: TGTGCCAGCAGCGTAGCGGGTTGGCGGGGAGAGCAGTACTTC. Its translation is CASSVAGWRGEQYF.

The rearrangement uses TRBV7-8 and TRBJ1-2; 11 bases align to TRBD1. V shed 6 bases and J 6 bases; nucleotides not matched to a gene: 3. Germline V gene sequence: CDR1 SGHVS, CDR2 FQNEAQ. The length of the CDR3 is 13 residues. Here the CDR3 reads CASRRTGGHGYTF. As DNA, the CDR3 is TGTGCCAGCAGAAGGACAGGGGGCCATGGCTACACCTTC.

This chain joins TRBV12-5 and TRBJ2-1; 7 bases line up with TRBD1. J gave up 13 bases and V 6 bases, and 9 bases lay outside the gene matches. This CDR3 region has 12 residues. Germline V gene sequence: CDR1 LGHNT, CDR2 FRNRAP. CDR3 DNA: TGTGCTAGTGGCCCTGGGACAGACAAACAGTTCTTC. The encoded protein is CASGPGTDKQFF.

This chain connects TRBV5-5 to TRBJ1-2; TRBD1 might be the D (6 bases). From germline, CDR1 is SGHKS and CDR2 YYEKEE (reference sequence). This CDR3 has 14 residues. V dropped 2 bases and J dropped 1 base, with 9 bases sitting between them. The CDR3 DNA reads TGTGCCAGCAGCTTCGGACAGCGTAACTATGGCTACACCTTC. Translating it yields CASSFGQRNYGYTF.

The chain combines TRBV28 with TRBJ1-6; a possible D gene is TRBD1 (6 bases). From germline, CDR1 is MDHEN and CDR2 SYDVKM. The CDR3 length is 15 residues. V lost 10 bases, J lost 10 bases, and 23 bases lay in between. The CDR3 loop reads CATREMRGKGSPLHF. The CDR3 DNA follows: TGTGCCACCCGAGAAATGAGGGGGAAGGGGTCACCCCTCCACTTT.

The V and J genes are TRBV5-1 and TRBJ2-1, with TRBD2 identical over 16 bases. Germline CDR1 reads SGHRS; CDR2 reads YFSETQ. The CDR3 length is 16 residues. V shed 2 bases, J shed 10 bases, and the junction held 6 bases outside the gene matches. The CDR3 bases are TGCGCCAGCAGCTTACCGGGACTAGCGGGAGGGGACGAGCAGTTCTTC. Protein sequence: CASSLPGLAGGDEQFF.

The CDR3 region has the DNA TGTGCCAGCAGCGTCCAGGGGCGGGACACCATATATTTT. Its protein product is CASSVQGRDTIYF. V usage is TRBV9 and J usage is TRBJ1-3; the D gene is possibly TRBD1 (6 bases). The germline CDR1 and CDR2 sequences are SGDLS and YYNGEE. CDR3 size: 13 residues. The V and J ends lost 2 bases and 8 bases respectively, with 11 bases between them.

This clone has only a few counts. This chain uses TRBV13 with TRBJ1-2; tentatively, D is TRBD1 (5 bases). V was shortened by 5 bases and J by 2 bases, with 12 bases between the two germline ends. The CDR3 length is 14 residues. Germline CDR1 is PRHDT and CDR2 is FYEKMQ (reference sequence). CDR3 sequence reads: CASSPRQNNYGYTF. The CDR3 region has the DNA TGTGCCAGCAGCCCTCGACAGAACAACTATGGCTACACCTTC.

The chain recombines TRBV28 with TRBJ1-2; D is possibly TRBD1 (6 bases). The CDR3 has 13 residues. Germline V lookup: CDR1 MDHEN, CDR2 SYDVKM. The V end lost 5 bases, the J end lost 4 bases, and 11 bases lay between the germline ends. CDR3 sequence: CASSLDRTYGYTF. The DNA for the CDR3 is TGTGCCAGCAGTCTAGACAGGACCTATGGCTACACCTTC.

This chain connects TRBV19 to TRBJ2-7, with D possibly matching TRBD1 (6 bases). Trimming cost V 3 bases and J 4 bases, with 13 bases left between them. Germline lookup yields CDR1 LNHDA and CDR2 SQIVND (reference sequence). CDR3 length: 14 residues. In DNA, the CDR3 is TGTGCCAGTAGTATCAGACAGGAAGCTTACGAGCAGTACTTC. Translated, it gives CASSIRQEAYEQYF.

This clone is a singleton in its sample. The chain is built from TRBV5-4 and TRBJ2-5; TRBD1 matches 11 bases. This CDR3 comprises 14 residues. Per the germline V gene, CDR1 is SGHNT and CDR2 is YYREEE (reference sequence). J lost 11 bases, V lost 2 bases, and 8 bases had no gene match. CDR3 residues: CASSFGQGAGEQYF. Written as DNA, the CDR3 is TGTGCCAGCAGCTTCGGACAGGGGGCGGGAGAGCAGTACTTC.

This chain uses TRBV9 with TRBJ2-2, with D possibly being TRBD1 (5 bases). This CDR3 has 14 amino acids. Germline V gene sequence: CDR1 SGDLS, CDR2 YYNGEE. Trimming shortened V by 1 base and J by 6 bases, and 10 bases separated the two germline ends. The CDR3 sequence is CASSVYWGPGELFF. For the CDR3, the DNA is TGTGCCAGCAGCGTATACTGGGGCCCCGGGGAGCTGTTTTTT.

V is TRBV18 and J is TRBJ2-1; 9 bases are a match to TRBD2. Unmatched junction bases numbered 3, after V lost 2 bases and J lost 4 bases. From germline, CDR1 is KGHSH and CDR2 LQKENI. The CDR3 is made up of 15 amino acids. CDR3 sequence reads: CASSPAGGPYNEQFF. CDR3 nucleotide sequence: TGTGCCAGCTCACCAGCGGGAGGGCCATACAATGAGCAGTTCTTC. Full variable domain (outside the CDR3, taken from reference TRBV18 and TRBJ2-1): NAGVMQNPRHLVRRRGQEARLRCSPMKGHSHVYWYRQLPEEGLKFMVYLQKENIIDESGMPKERFSAEFPKEGPSILRIQQVVRGDSAAYFCASSPAGGPYNEQFFGPGTRLTVL.

This chain joins TRBV28 and TRBJ1-1; 12 positions agree with TRBD1. The CDR3 has 17 residues. J was trimmed by 1 base and V by 7 bases; bases with no gene match: 10. CDR1 MDHEN and CDR2 SYDVKM come from the germline V gene. CDR3 sequence (DNA): TGTGCCAGCACCTCCCCGGGACAGGGGGCTAGGAACACTGAAGCTTTCTTT. This sequence encodes CASTSPGQGARNTEAFF.

The chain links TRBV6-4 to TRBJ2-3; no firm D call. The V end was cut by 6 bases, the J end by 2 bases, with 15 bases between. From germline, CDR1 is MRHNA and CDR2 SNTAGT. The CDR3 spans 15 residues. The DNA of the CDR3 is TGTGCCAGCAGCACACATAGCCTCGACACAGATACGCAGTATTTT. It specifies CASSTHSLDTDTQYF.

The chain employs TRBV4-1 and TRBJ2-1, with a tentative D call TRBD2 (5 bases). Trimming cost V 1 base and J 8 bases, with 9 bases left between them. The CDR3 totals 13 residues. CDR1 is MGHRA, CDR2 YSYEKL, per germline. The CDR3 DNA reads as TGCGCCAGCAGCCAAGCGGGGTTCTATGAGCAGTTCTTC. It specifies CASSQAGFYEQFF.

This clone was counted a single time. This chain connects TRBV6-6 to TRBJ1-5; D remains ambiguous. This CDR3 has 13 residues. V was trimmed by 2 bases and J by 4 bases, leaving 6 bases between them. Germline assignment: CDR1 MNHNY and CDR2 SVGAGI (reference sequence). This chain's CDR3 is CASSYAENQPQHF. The CDR3 nucleotides are TGTGCCAGCAGTTACGCAGAAAATCAGCCCCAGCATTTT.

The V and J genes are TRBV7-2 and TRBJ2-4; 8 positions match TRBD1. This CDR3 comprises 14 residues. J lost 4 bases, V lost 4 bases, and 3 bases had no gene match. Germline lookup yields CDR1 SGHTA and CDR2 FQGNSA. Here the CDR3 reads CASSWTGSKNIQYF. Here the CDR3 DNA reads TGTGCCAGCAGCTGGACAGGGTCAAAAAACATTCAGTACTTC.

The table lists this clone with a few counts. The chain recombines TRBV30 with TRBJ1-2; D is possibly TRBD1 (6 bases). The V gene's germline CDR1 is GTSNPN and CDR2 SVGIG (reference sequence). The CDR3 spans 14 residues. Trimming pared 0 bases from V and 4 bases from J, leaving 12 bases between. The CDR3 here is CAWSVDSETYGYTF. CDR3 DNA: TGTGCCTGGAGTGTGGACAGCGAAACCTATGGCTACACCTTC.

This chain uses TRBV10-1 with TRBJ2-7, with D maybe TRBD1 (6 bases). The V gene's germline CDR1 is WNHNN and CDR2 SYGVQD (reference sequence). This CDR3 is built from 18 residues. V was pared by 8 bases and J by 3 bases, with 29 bases between. CDR3 sequence: CASPLRGGYTRSSYEQYF. CDR3 DNA sequence: TGCGCCAGCCCCCTCCGAGGGGGTTATACGCGGTCTAGCTACGAGCAGTACTTC.

The CDR3 is CASSQELGVRGEQYF. The DNA of the CDR3 is TGCGCCAGCAGCCAAGAACTCGGGGTCCGCGGCGAGCAGTACTTC. This chain joins TRBV4-1 and TRBJ2-7; D possibly corresponds to TRBD2 (5 bases). The CDR3 is 15 residues long. The germline V and J ends were trimmed by 0 bases and 6 bases, with 15 bases remaining between them. Germline V CDR1 and CDR2: MGHRA, YSYEKL.

The chain uses TRBV18 and TRBJ2-2, with D possibly being TRBD2 (5 bases). The CDR3 loop spans 15 amino acids. Germline lookup yields CDR1 KGHSH and CDR2 LQKENI. V was shortened by 6 bases and J by 2 bases, with 13 bases between the two germline ends. CDR3 nucleotides: TGTGCCAGCTCGCGAAGGACTCCTAACACCGGGGAGCTGTTTTTT. Translated: CASSRRTPNTGELFF.